The 25 T cell receptor beta chains below were found in one sample sequenced in a study of neoadjuvant anti-PD-1 for oral cavity cancer. Time point indicated: after neoadjuvant nivolumab, at surgical resection. Assay used: immunoSEQ multiplex PCR; TCRdb lists only in-frame clones, some missing. The sample has about 68,000 clones, roughly 85% seen once. The specimen was PBMCs, collected after nivolumab (anti-PD-1) treatment. These receptors were obtained from a person aged 40 to 85 with oral cavity squamous cell carcinoma.

This chain joins TRBV5-8 and TRBJ2-7; a possible D gene is TRBD1 (6 bases). The CDR3 extends over 15 amino acids. The germline V and J ends were trimmed by 0 bases and 0 bases, with 10 bases remaining between them. The germline V gene has CDR1 SGHTS and CDR2 YDEGEE. CDR3 sequence (DNA): TGTGCCAGCAGCTTGGAGACAGGACTCTCCTACGAGCAGTACTTC. Amino acid sequence: CASSLETGLSYEQYF.

This chain connects TRBV19 to TRBJ1-1, with D possibly TRBD1 on 5 matching bases. The CDR3 has 13 residues. Trimming stripped 10 bases from V and 0 bases from J, with 12 bases between. Germline V CDR1 and CDR2: LNHDA, SQIVND (reference sequence). CDR3 in amino acids: CATTWGLNTEAFF. The CDR3 DNA is TGTGCCACCACCTGGGGGTTGAACACTGAAGCTTTCTTT.

The chain employs TRBV7-6 and TRBJ2-7, with 10 positions matching TRBD2. The CDR3 extends over 14 amino acids. Germline CDR1 and CDR2: SGHVS and FNYEAQ. The J segment lost 8 bases and the V segment lost 4 bases, leaving 8 bases of the junction unmatched. The CDR3 is CASSSSGSPSKQYF. In nucleotides, the CDR3 is TGTGCCAGCAGCTCTAGCGGGAGTCCTTCCAAGCAGTACTTC. Supplemented by reference TRBV7-6 and TRBJ2-7, the full variable domain reads GAGVSQSPRYKVTKRGQDVALRCDPISGHVSLYWYRQALGQGPEFLTYFNYEAQQDKSGLPNDRFSAERPEGSISTLTIQRTEQRDSAMYRCASSSSGSPSKQYFGPGTRLTVT.

This clone was recorded only once. This chain links TRBV7-9 with TRBJ2-1, with TRBD1 matching 8 bases. The CDR3 extends over 17 amino acids. The V and J ends lost 2 bases and 4 bases, in that order; junction bases with no gene match: 10. Germline CDR1 SEHNR, CDR2 FQNEAQ (reference sequence). For the CDR3, the DNA is TGTGCCAGCAGCTTACAGAGGACAGGGTCCTCTTACAATGAGCAGTTCTTC. Translated, it gives CASSLQRTGSSYNEQFF.

The chain uses TRBV19 and TRBJ2-3; 13 bases fit TRBD2. J gave up 5 bases and V 7 bases, and 9 bases lay outside the gene matches. The CDR3 sequence is 16 residues long. The V gene's germline CDR1 is LNHDA and CDR2 SQIVND (reference sequence). The CDR3 bases are TGTGCCAGTAAAACCCGCGGGACTAGCGGGATAGATACGCAGTATTTT. Translation gives CASKTRGTSGIDTQYF.

This rearrangement joins TRBV5-6 to TRBJ2-1, with 9 bases fitting TRBD1. Per the germline V gene, CDR1 is SGHDT and CDR2 is YYEEEE. There are 14 residues in the CDR3. V gave up 2 bases and J gave up 10 bases; unmatched junction bases: 7. CDR3 protein: CASSLGTGSAEQFF. CDR3 sequence (DNA): TGTGCCAGCAGCTTAGGGACAGGGTCAGCCGAGCAGTTCTTC.

Here the CDR3 DNA reads TGTGCCAGCAGTTTCATTCGGGGGAGCTCCTACAATGAGCAGTTCTTC. It translates to CASSFIRGSSYNEQFF. The chain has TRBV27 and TRBJ2-1; a possible D gene is TRBD2 (6 bases). Germline CDR1 MNHEY, CDR2 SMNVEV (reference sequence). With 3 bases removed from V and 0 bases from J, the gap between germline ends came to 12 bases. This CDR3 has 16 amino acids.

The chain has TRBV9 and TRBJ1-2; D is possibly TRBD1 (5 bases). CDR3 length equals 15 residues. The germline CDR1 and CDR2 sequences are SGDLS and YYNGEE. V dropped 4 bases and J dropped 5 bases, with 18 bases sitting between them. The CDR3, as DNA: TGTGCCAGCAGCCCCACAGCCAGGGTTCCTTATGGCTACACCTTC. It specifies CASSPTARVPYGYTF.

The chain employs TRBV4-2 and TRBJ2-1; D may match TRBD1 or TRBD2 (6 bases each). With 4 bases removed from V and 0 bases from J, the gap between germline ends came to 16 bases. This CDR3 has 17 amino acids. In germline, CDR1 is LGHNA, CDR2 YNFKEQ. This CDR3 reads CASSPRTGGSSYNEQFF. The CDR3, as DNA: TGTGCCAGCAGCCCAAGGACCGGGGGCAGCTCCTACAATGAGCAGTTCTTC.

This clone has a single count. The chain couples TRBV13 to TRBJ2-7; D tentatively fits TRBD1 or TRBD2 (5 bases each). Trimming shortened V by 0 bases and J by 7 bases, and 19 bases separated the two germline ends. From germline, CDR1 is PRHDT and CDR2 FYEKMQ (reference sequence). There are 16 residues in the CDR3. CDR3 loop: CASSLGGDPRRMEQYF. CDR3 nucleotides: TGTGCCAGCAGCTTAGGAGGGGACCCCCGGAGGATGGAGCAGTACTTC.

J is TRBJ2-7 and V is TRBV5-1; a possible D gene is TRBD1 (5 bases). Germline CDR1 is SGHRS and CDR2 is YFSETQ. This CDR3 has 14 amino acids. Trimming left V 2 bases short and J 3 bases short, with 12 bases between. The CDR3 bases are TGCGCCAGCAGCTTCGGGCAGGGCGGCTACGAGCAGTACTTC. As protein: CASSFGQGGYEQYF.

V is TRBV4-1 and J is TRBJ2-4, with 8 bases that match TRBD1. CDR1 MGHRA and CDR2 YSYEKL come from the germline V gene. This CDR3 is built from 15 residues. V was clipped by 5 bases and J by 4 bases; unmatched bases: 7. CDR3 in amino acids: CASSYTRTGKNIQYF. The CDR3 region has the DNA TGCGCCAGCAGCTACACTCGGACAGGGAAAAACATTCAGTACTTC.

The gene calls are TRBV13 and TRBJ2-7; TRBD1 might be the D (5 bases). Trimming pared 0 bases from V and 6 bases from J, leaving 12 bases between. Germline CDR1 reads PRHDT; CDR2 reads FYEKMQ (reference sequence). The CDR3 runs 14 residues. CDR3 region: CASSLGQANGEQYF. In DNA form, the CDR3 reads TGTGCCAGCAGCTTAGGACAGGCCAACGGCGAGCAGTACTTC.

This chain joins TRBV7-3 and TRBJ2-2; the match to TRBD2 covers 10 bases. The germline V gene encodes CDR1 SGHTA and CDR2 FQGTGA. This CDR3 is built from 14 residues. With 8 bases clipped from V and 5 bases from J, the junction kept 5 bases outside the gene matches. The CDR3 nucleotides are TGTGCCAGCCGAGCGGGAGGGAGTACCGGGGAGCTGTTTTTT. Translation: CASRAGGSTGELFF.

This sequence joins TRBV5-6 and TRBJ2-7; possibly TRBD2 for D (6 bases). Germline values: CDR1 SGHDT, CDR2 YYEEEE. The germline V and J ends were trimmed by 3 bases and 0 bases, with 16 bases remaining between them. This CDR3 region has 16 residues. The CDR3 coding sequence is TGTGCCAGCAGCTGGGCTGAGGGCGGGACCTCCTACGAGCAGTACTTC. Residues: CASSWAEGGTSYEQYF.

This rearrangement joins TRBV6-5 to TRBJ2-7; 9 bases agree with TRBD2. The CDR3 is made up of 13 amino acids. The V and J ends lost 6 bases and 9 bases, in that order; junction bases with no gene match: 9. The V gene's germline CDR1 is MNHEY and CDR2 SVGAGI. The CDR3 region is CASSRGEAGGQYF. CDR3 bases: TGTGCCAGCAGCCGGGGAGAAGCGGGAGGGCAGTACTTC.

The chain couples TRBV28 to TRBJ2-1; 7 bases are a match to TRBD1. The germline V gene has CDR1 MDHEN and CDR2 SYDVKM. V gave up 5 bases and J gave up 4 bases; unmatched junction bases: 26. The CDR3 sequence is 21 residues long. CDR3: CASSASRGLVVNNPLYNEQFF. The CDR3 DNA sequence: TGTGCCAGCAGTGCCTCGAGGGGGCTAGTAGTAAATAACCCTCTATACAATGAGCAGTTCTTC.

The chain joins TRBV11-1 to TRBJ1-4; a weak D match, TRBD1 (6 bases). The V and J ends lost 3 bases and 0 bases respectively, with 14 bases between them. This CDR3 has 17 residues. CDR1 and CDR2 (germline): SGHAT, FQDESV (reference sequence). The CDR3 DNA sequence: TGTGCCAGCAGCTTGCGGGACACCGCCGCAACTAATGAAAAACTGTTTTTT. Translated: CASSLRDTAATNEKLFF.

This CDR3 is CASSLSGDRGEQFF. The CDR3 coding sequence is TGTGCCAGCAGCCTTAGCGGGGACCGGGGTGAGCAGTTCTTC. The V and J genes are TRBV9 and TRBJ2-1; 8 bases are a match to TRBD2. The CDR3 length is 14 residues. V lost 4 bases, J lost 9 bases, and 9 bases stayed unmatched. Germline V gives CDR1 SGDLS, CDR2 YYNGEE.

The gene calls are TRBV19 and TRBJ2-7; TRBD2 aligns across 8 bases. The CDR3 totals 16 residues. Trimming removed 6 bases from V and 4 bases from J; junction bases left unmatched: 14. In germline, CDR1 is LNHDA, CDR2 SQIVND (reference sequence). CDR3 sequence: CASRKTTGTRGYEQYF. CDR3 sequence (DNA): TGTGCCAGTAGGAAGACTACCGGGACTAGGGGATACGAGCAGTACTTC.

DNA of the CDR3: TGTGCCAGCAGCGTAGGGCCTGAGGGGGAGCTGTTTTTT. It translates to CASSVGPEGELFF. V usage is TRBV9 and J usage is TRBJ2-2, with unresolved D. Looked up from germline, CDR1 is SGDLS and CDR2 is YYNGEE. V dropped 0 bases and J dropped 8 bases, with 8 bases sitting between them. The CDR3 loop spans 13 amino acids.

This clone has only one observation. The rearrangement joins TRBV7-8 to TRBJ2-1; 7 bases line up with TRBD2. Germline V gene data show CDR1 as SGHVS and CDR2 as FQNEAQ. CDR3 length: 15 residues. Trimming took 0 bases from V and 4 from J; bases not matched to a gene: 3. The CDR3 region has the DNA TGTGCCAGCAGCTTAGCGGGAGGGCCATACAATGAGCAGTTCTTC. This codes for CASSLAGGPYNEQFF.

The rearrangement links TRBV7-8 to TRBJ2-7; D is tentatively TRBD1 or TRBD2 (5 bases each). The CDR3 is 14 residues long. Germline loops: CDR1 SGHVS, CDR2 FQNEAQ. Trimming removed 2 bases from V and 5 bases from J, with 13 bases in between. This chain's CDR3 is CASSLQGVSNEQYF. The CDR3 DNA sequence: TGTGCCAGCAGCTTACAGGGAGTTTCCAACGAGCAGTACTTC.

The genes are TRBV6-6 and TRBJ1-2; maybe TRBD1 (5 bases). The CDR3 is made up of 12 amino acids. V lost 9 bases to trimming and J lost 3 bases, with 11 bases between them. The germline CDR1 and CDR2 sequences are MNHNY and SVGAGI (reference sequence). CDR3 amino acids: CASSGGDYGYTF. The CDR3 DNA follows: TGTGCCAGTTCCGGGGGGGACTATGGCTACACCTTC.

The chain has TRBV29-1 and TRBJ2-1; D uncertain. Germline-derived CDR1 and CDR2 are SQVTM and ANQGSEA. The CDR3 totals 12 residues. V lost 6 bases, J lost 4 bases, and 10 bases lay in between. In nucleotides, the CDR3 is TGCAGCGTGAGGCCGGTATACAATGAGCAGTTCTTC. It is translated as CSVRPVYNEQFF.